Listed below are T cell receptor beta chains from one sample, sequenced in a study of cytomegalovirus exposure and HLA in healthy donors. Sequenced by immunoSEQ multiplex PCR; TCRdb stores in-frame clones only, minus some. The sample holds 150,000 to 200,000 clones, almost 85% seen once. Sequenced: PBMCs. The receptors originated from a woman between 45 and 65 years old in good health and CMV-seronegative. CDR3s include the opening cysteine and the closing phenylalanine or tryptophan. The order of the fields is clone size, D gene, V gene, J gene, CDR3 protein, CDR3 DNA. A D gene is named only where the DNA matches it firmly. Size is stated for part of the rows, as once, few or many counts, or as a class when the clone is expanded.

-	-	TRBV30	TRBJ1-5	CAWSRQNNQPQHF	TGTGCCTGGAGTCGTCAGAACAATCAGCCCCAGCATTTT
-	TRBD1	TRBV6-1	TRBJ1-5	CASKDRVGQPQHF	TGTGCCAGCAAGGACAGGGTGGGTCAGCCCCAGCATTTT
once	TRBD2	TRBV5-1	TRBJ2-7	CASSLPSGSYSYEQYF	TGCGCCAGCAGCTTACCTAGCGGGTCATATTCCTACGAGCAGTACTTC
-	-	TRBV5-1	TRBJ2-5	CASRTATKETQYF	TGCGCCAGCAGGACAGCCACCAAAGAGACCCAGTACTTC
-	-	TRBV28	TRBJ2-1	CVSRDLRGDNEQFF	TGTGTCAGCAGAGACCTCAGGGGTGACAATGAGCAGTTCTTC
-	-	TRBV28	TRBJ1-5	CASSLLPGDQPQHF	TGTGCCAGCAGTTTACTCCCGGGGGATCAGCCCCAGCATTTT
-	-	TRBV15	TRBJ1-1	CATSSPPEGRNEAFF	TGTGCCACCAGCAGTCCTCCGGAGGGGCGAAATGAAGCTTTCTTT
-	TRBD1	TRBV19	TRBJ1-1	CASRGQGAWTEAFF	TGTGCCAGTAGGGGACAGGGGGCTTGGACTGAAGCTTTCTTT
-	-	TRBV18	TRBJ2-5	CASSPVAGQGGETQYF	TGTGCCAGCTCACCAGTAGCGGGACAGGGAGGAGAGACCCAGTACTTC
-	TRBD2	TRBV7-2	TRBJ2-3	CASSRTSGETTQYF	TGTGCCAGCAGCAGGACTAGCGGGGAGACGACGCAGTATTTT
-	-	TRBV5-1	TRBJ1-2	CASRTDPSGRGYTF	TGCGCCAGCAGGACTGACCCAAGCGGACGTGGCTACACCTTC
-	TRBD1	TRBV2	TRBJ1-5	CASSEMGDREGQPQHF	TGTGCCAGCAGTGAAATGGGGGACAGGGAAGGGCAGCCCCAGCATTTT
-	-	TRBV11-3	TRBJ1-3	CASSLGTTSGNTIYF	TGTGCCAGCAGCTTAGGTACTACCTCTGGAAACACCATATATTTT
-	-	TRBV7-9	TRBJ2-1	CASSLAKVAAYNEQFF	TGTGCCAGCAGCTTAGCCAAGGTAGCGGCCTACAATGAGCAGTTCTTC
few	TRBD2	TRBV6-5	TRBJ2-5	CASSYSGLAAQETQYF	TGTGCCAGCAGTTACTCGGGACTAGCGGCCCAAGAGACCCAGTACTTC
-	TRBD2	TRBV28	TRBJ2-7	CASSLLAGDHEQYF	TGTGCCAGCAGTTTACTAGCGGGAGACCACGAGCAGTACTTC
-	-	TRBV19	TRBJ1-2	CASTLGSAGYGYTF	TGTGCCAGTACCCTGGGCAGTGCAGGCTATGGCTACACCTTC
-	-	TRBV9	TRBJ1-1	CASSVGGVRENTEAFF	TGTGCCAGCAGCGTAGGGGGGGTCAGGGAAAACACTGAAGCTTTCTTT
-	-	TRBV29-1	TRBJ1-1	CSLMVSGEAFF	TGCAGCTTAATGGTGTCGGGTGAAGCTTTCTTT
-	-	TRBV4-3	TRBJ2-1	CASSRGSLPYNEQFF	TGCGCCAGCAGCCGTGGGAGTCTGCCCTACAATGAGCAGTTCTTC
-	-	TRBV7-8	TRBJ1-6	CASSLPRVPNSPLHF	TGTGCCAGCAGCTTACCGCGGGTACCTAATTCACCCCTCCACTTT
-	-	TRBV5-1	TRBJ1-1	CASSLVPGVNTEAFF	TGCGCCAGCAGCTTGGTTCCGGGAGTGAACACTGAAGCTTTCTTT
-	-	TRBV14	TRBJ2-2	CASSQDFFTNTGELFF	TGTGCCAGCAGCCAAGATTTTTTCACGAACACCGGGGAGCTGTTTTTT
few	TRBD2	TRBV6-1	TRBJ2-1	CASSETGTNNRLKFF	TGTGCCAGCAGTGAAACCGGGACTAACAATAGACTTAAGTTCTTC
-	-	TRBV2	TRBJ1-6	CASGQNNSPLHF	TGTGCCAGCGGACAGAATAATTCACCCCTCCACTTT
-	-	TRBV30	TRBJ1-2	CAWTGGGYGYTF	TGTGCCTGGACGGGGGGAGGGTATGGCTACACCTTC
-	-	TRBV10-3	TRBJ2-3	CATGQLSTDTQYF	TGTGCCACCGGACAGCTAAGCACAGATACGCAGTATTTT
few	TRBD1	TRBV7-3	TRBJ1-1	CASSDRGNTEAFF	TGTGCCAGCAGCGACAGGGGTAACACTGAAGCTTTCTTT
-	-	TRBV5-4	TRBJ2-5	CASSFGGNSGSRQETQYF	TGTGCCAGCAGCTTCGGAGGAAACAGTGGGAGTAGGCAAGAGACCCAGTACTTC
-	-	TRBV15	TRBJ2-7	CATSRASPGTYEQYF	TGTGCCACCAGCAGAGCCTCACCCGGGACCTACGAGCAGTACTTC
-	-	TRBV19	TRBJ1-5	CATDPRTVGNQPQHF	TGTGCCACCGATCCGAGGACAGTCGGGAATCAGCCCCAGCATTTT
-	TRBD1	TRBV6-5	TRBJ2-7	CASSYHTDRGYEQYF	TGTGCCAGCAGTTACCACACGGACAGGGGCTACGAGCAGTACTTC
once	-	TRBV4-1	TRBJ1-5	CASSQDSGHQPQHF	TGCGCCAGCAGCCAAGACTCTGGGCATCAGCCCCAGCATTTT
-	TRBD2	TRBV7-2	TRBJ2-3	CASSRLAGDPTDTQYF	TGTGCCAGCAGCCGACTAGCGGGGGACCCCACAGATACGCAGTATTTT
-	TRBD2	TRBV5-4	TRBJ2-2	CASSTRDGGFGKLFF	TGTGCCAGCAGCACACGGGACGGGGGGTTTGGGAAGCTGTTTTTT
-	TRBD2	TRBV27	TRBJ2-1	CASRGTSYNEQFF	TGTGCCAGCAGGGGGACTAGCTACAATGAGCAGTTCTTC
-	TRBD1	TRBV29-1	TRBJ1-2	CSVPGQGASGYTF	TGCAGCGTCCCGGGACAGGGGGCTTCGGGCTACACCTTC
-	-	TRBV5-1	TRBJ2-7	CASSTGLLTYEQYF	TGCGCCAGCAGCACCGGACTCCTAACCTACGAGCAGTACTTC
-	-	TRBV10-3	TRBJ1-5	CAISERTVDQPQHF	TGTGCCATCAGTGAACGGACAGTGGATCAGCCCCAGCATTTT
-	TRBD2	TRBV4-2	TRBJ2-7	CASSPTSGSIYEQYF	TGTGCCAGCAGCCCCACTAGCGGGAGTATTTACGAGCAGTACTTC
once	-	TRBV30	TRBJ2-5	CAWSVLSEETQYF	TGTGCCTGGAGTGTTTTGAGTGAAGAGACCCAGTACTTC
-	TRBD1	TRBV29-1	TRBJ2-7	CSVDEGTGTPYEQYF	TGCAGCGTTGACGAAGGGACAGGGACCCCCTACGAGCAGTACTTC
-	-	TRBV9	TRBJ2-2	CASSVGGDTGELFF	TGTGCCAGCAGCGTAGGGGGCGACACCGGGGAGCTGTTTTTT
-	TRBD1	TRBV6-5	TRBJ1-4	CATKLQGANEKLFF	TGTGCCACCAAACTTCAGGGGGCTAATGAAAAACTGTTTTTT
-	-	TRBV28	TRBJ2-7	CASSPSHYYEQYF	TGTGCCAGCAGTCCTAGTCATTACTACGAGCAGTACTTC